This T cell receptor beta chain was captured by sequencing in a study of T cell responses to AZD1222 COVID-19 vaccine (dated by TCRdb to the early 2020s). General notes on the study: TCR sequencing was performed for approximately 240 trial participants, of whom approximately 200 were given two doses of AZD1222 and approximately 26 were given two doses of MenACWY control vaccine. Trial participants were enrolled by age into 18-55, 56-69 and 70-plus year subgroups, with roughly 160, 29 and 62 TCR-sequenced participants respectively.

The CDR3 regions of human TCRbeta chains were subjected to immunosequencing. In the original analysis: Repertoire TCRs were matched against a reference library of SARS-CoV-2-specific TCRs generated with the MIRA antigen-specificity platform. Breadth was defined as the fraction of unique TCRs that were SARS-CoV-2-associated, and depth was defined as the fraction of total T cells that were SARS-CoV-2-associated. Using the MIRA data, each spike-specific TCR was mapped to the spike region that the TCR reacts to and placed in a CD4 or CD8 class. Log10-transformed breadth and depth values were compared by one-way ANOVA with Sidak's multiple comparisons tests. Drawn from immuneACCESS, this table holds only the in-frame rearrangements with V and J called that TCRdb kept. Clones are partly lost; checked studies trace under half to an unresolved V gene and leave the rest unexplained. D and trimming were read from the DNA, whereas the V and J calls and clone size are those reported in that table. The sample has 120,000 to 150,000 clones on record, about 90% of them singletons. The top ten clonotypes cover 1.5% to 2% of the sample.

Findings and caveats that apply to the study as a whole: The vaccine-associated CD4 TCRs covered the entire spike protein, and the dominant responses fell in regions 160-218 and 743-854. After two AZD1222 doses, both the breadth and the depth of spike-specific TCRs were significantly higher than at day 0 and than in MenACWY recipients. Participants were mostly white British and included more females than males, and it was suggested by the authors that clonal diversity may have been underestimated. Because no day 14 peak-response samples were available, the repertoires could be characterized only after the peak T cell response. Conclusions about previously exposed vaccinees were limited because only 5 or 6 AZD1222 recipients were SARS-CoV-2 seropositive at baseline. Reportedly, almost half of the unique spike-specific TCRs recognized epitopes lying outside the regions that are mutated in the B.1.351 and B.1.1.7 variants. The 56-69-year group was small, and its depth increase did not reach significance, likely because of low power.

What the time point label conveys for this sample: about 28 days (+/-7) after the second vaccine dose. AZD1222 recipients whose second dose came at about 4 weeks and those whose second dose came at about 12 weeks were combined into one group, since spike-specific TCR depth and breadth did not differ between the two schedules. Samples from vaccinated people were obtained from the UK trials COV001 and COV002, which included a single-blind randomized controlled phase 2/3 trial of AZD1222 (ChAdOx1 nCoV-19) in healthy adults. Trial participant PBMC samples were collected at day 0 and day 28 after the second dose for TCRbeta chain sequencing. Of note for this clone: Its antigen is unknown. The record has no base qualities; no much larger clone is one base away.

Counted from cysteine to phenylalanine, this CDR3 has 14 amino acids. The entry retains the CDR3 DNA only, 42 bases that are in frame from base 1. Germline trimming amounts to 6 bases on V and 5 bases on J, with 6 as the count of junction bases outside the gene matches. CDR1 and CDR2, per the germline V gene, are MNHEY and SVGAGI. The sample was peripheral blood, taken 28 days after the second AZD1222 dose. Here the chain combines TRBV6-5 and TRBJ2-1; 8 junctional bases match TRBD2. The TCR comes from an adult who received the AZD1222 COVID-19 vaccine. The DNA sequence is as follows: TGTGCCAGCAGACGGGGGGGGACGAACAATGAGCAGTTCTTC. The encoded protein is CASRRGGTNNEQFF.